The next 29 T cell receptor beta chains were all read from a single sample in a study of PD-1 blockade in classical Hodgkin lymphoma. The method was immunoSEQ multiplex PCR; TCRdb's version includes in-frame clones alone and lacks a portion of them. This table has about 84,000 clones, about nine tenths appearing once. The patients all showed relapse after autologous stem cell transplantation, while their brentuximab vedotin exposure varied. The source material was peripheral blood mononuclear cells (PBMCs), sampled at baseline. Source of these receptors: a human donor with classical Hodgkin lymphoma.

This clone was recorded once. The chain recombines TRBV14 with TRBJ2-1; 10 positions agree with TRBD2. Germline V CDR1 and CDR2: SGHDN, FVKESK. This CDR3 is 13 amino acids long. The J segment lost 12 bases and the V segment lost 2 bases, leaving 4 bases of the junction unmatched. The DNA for the CDR3 is TGTGCCAGCAGCCAACGACTAGCGGGTGGGCAGTTCTTC. Protein sequence: CASSQRLAGGQFF.

This clone was recorded once. CDR3 loop: CASSQDGLAGVWTGELFF. CDR3 sequence (DNA): TGCGCCAGCAGCCAAGATGGCCTAGCGGGAGTGTGGACCGGGGAGCTGTTTTTT. The genes are TRBV4-3 and TRBJ2-2; 10 bases fit TRBD2. From germline, CDR1 is LGHNA and CDR2 YSLEER. V shed 0 bases, J shed 5 bases, and the junction held 9 bases outside the gene matches. The CDR3 extends over 18 amino acids.

The chain recombines TRBV11-2 with TRBJ1-1; possibly TRBD1 for D (6 bases). Germline V gene lookup returns CDR1 SGHAT and CDR2 FQNNGV. The CDR3 spans 13 residues. The V end lost 5 bases, the J end lost 0 bases, and 7 bases lay between the germline ends. The CDR3 reads CASSGQLNTEAFF. CDR3 nucleotide sequence: TGTGCCAGCAGCGGACAGCTGAACACTGAAGCTTTCTTT.

The chain links TRBV14 to TRBJ1-2, with D uncertain. Trimming left V 4 bases short and J 8 bases short, with 14 bases between. CDR1 and CDR2 from the germline V gene are SGHDN and FVKESK. The length of the CDR3 is 13 residues. CDR3 DNA: TGTGCCAGCAGCCGCAGAAGAGAGTTGGGCTACACCTTC. Protein product: CASSRRRELGYTF.

The rearrangement uses TRBV7-2 and TRBJ1-5, with D perhaps TRBD1 (6 bases). Germline V lookup: CDR1 SGHTA, CDR2 FQGNSA. The CDR3 runs 15 residues. The germline V and J ends were trimmed by 5 bases and 2 bases, with 13 bases remaining between them. In DNA, the CDR3 is TGTGCCAGCAGCCTTGGGGGCTCCGGCAATCAGCCCCAGCATTTT. Translated, it gives CASSLGGSGNQPQHF. The full variable domain, its missing parts supplied by reference TRBV7-2 and TRBJ1-5, is GAGVSQSPSNKVTEKGKDVELRCDPISGHTALYWYRQSLGQGLEFLIYFQGNSAPDKSGLPSDRFSAERTGGSVSTLTIQRTQQEDSAVYLCASSLGGSGNQPQHFGDGTRLSIL.

V gene TRBV28 combines with J gene TRBJ1-2; D remains unclear. The germline V gene has CDR1 MDHEN and CDR2 SYDVKM. The length of the CDR3 is 12 residues. Trimming removed 3 bases from V and 5 bases from J, with 7 bases in between. DNA for the CDR3: TGTGCCAGCAGTTTCCAGAGATATGGCTACACCTTC. It translates to CASSFQRYGYTF.

This chain uses TRBV19 with TRBJ1-3, with TRBD1 identical over 9 bases. This CDR3 comprises 16 residues. The V segment lost 2 bases and the J segment 0 bases; nucleotides outside the gene matches: 2. The germline V gene encodes CDR1 LNHDA and CDR2 SQIVND (reference sequence). CDR3 DNA sequence: TGTGCCAGTAGTATAACAGGGGGCCTCTCTGGAAACACCATATATTTT. It encodes CASSITGGLSGNTIYF.

The chain couples TRBV28 to TRBJ2-1, with a tentative D call TRBD1 (5 bases). The CDR3 covers 13 residues. The V gene lost 4 bases and the J gene lost 14 bases, with 18 bases spanning the gap. Germline values: CDR1 MDHEN, CDR2 SYDVKM. CDR3 region: CASSSFFRERKFF. For the CDR3, the DNA is TGTGCCAGCAGTTCTTTTTTCAGGGAAAGAAAGTTCTTC.

The CDR3 coding sequence is TGCGCCAGCAGCCAGACCCGGGGACAGGGGGATGAAAAACTGTTTTTT. It is translated as CASSQTRGQGDEKLFF. V gene TRBV4-1 combines with J gene TRBJ1-4; 11 bases are shared with TRBD1. CDR3 size: 16 residues. Germline V gene sequence: CDR1 MGHRA, CDR2 YSYEKL. J lost 6 bases, V lost 3 bases, and 6 bases had no gene match.

The chain uses TRBV5-4 and TRBJ2-1; 8 positions match TRBD2. The germline gives CDR1 SGHNT, CDR2 YYREEE (reference sequence). CDR3 length equals 15 residues. V lost 2 bases and J lost 4; bases outside the gene matches: 5. CDR3 sequence reads: CASSFTSGIYNEQFF. The CDR3 nucleotides are TGTGCCAGCAGCTTTACTAGCGGTATATACAATGAGCAGTTCTTC.

This clone was counted between two and nine times. The chain employs TRBV11-2 and TRBJ1-1; D uncertain. The CDR3 covers 12 residues. In germline, CDR1 is SGHAT, CDR2 FQNNGV. V gave up 1 base and J gave up 5 bases, with 5 bases separating them. CDR3 sequence (DNA): TGTGCCAGCAGCTTAGGACAAACTGAAGCTTTCTTT. Protein product: CASSLGQTEAFF.

V is TRBV7-6 and J is TRBJ2-7; no firm D call. CDR1 and CDR2 from the germline V gene are SGHVS and FNYEAQ. The CDR3 has 11 amino acids. Trimming removed 4 bases at V and 6 bases at J, with 7 bases between. DNA of the CDR3: TGTGCCAGCAGCTCGGGCCCCGAGCAGTACTTC. Translated, it gives CASSSGPEQYF.

V is TRBV25-1 and J is TRBJ2-2; 8 bases align to TRBD2. The CDR3 runs 17 residues. Per the germline V gene, CDR1 is MGHDK and CDR2 is SYGVNS. The trim removed 1 base at V and 8 bases at J, leaving 12 bases unmatched. The CDR3 reads CASSEFAGRAKEGELFF. The CDR3 region has the DNA TGTGCCAGCAGTGAATTTGCCGGGAGGGCCAAGGAAGGGGAGCTGTTTTTT.

The gene calls are TRBV30 and TRBJ2-7, with 10 nucleotides matching TRBD2. Germline V CDR1 and CDR2: GTSNPN, SVGIG (reference sequence). CDR3 length equals 15 residues. Germline trimming cut 2 bases from V and 4 bases from J; bases unmatched to any gene: 8. CDR3 region: CAWSLNLAGVYEQYF. In nucleotides, the CDR3 is TGTGCCTGGAGTCTCAACCTAGCGGGGGTTTACGAGCAGTACTTC.

The rearrangement links TRBV6-5 to TRBJ2-7; a possible D gene is TRBD1 (6 bases). V lost 7 bases and J 4 bases, leaving 17 bases between the germline ends. The CDR3 contains 14 residues. CDR1 and CDR2 (germline): MNHEY, SVGAGI. The CDR3 DNA is TGTGCCAGCAAGCCGGGCCAGGGGTTATACGAGCAGTACTTC. It encodes CASKPGQGLYEQYF.

About this clone: An end of the junction does not agree with germline; a read error may underlie this. The V gene is TRBV7-7, the J gene TRBJ2-7; TRBD1 aligns across 10 bases. The CDR3 consists of 18 residues. Germline-derived CDR1 and CDR2 are SSHAT and FNYEAQ (reference sequence). CDR3 nucleotide sequence: TGTGCTAGCAGCGAATCCGGGACAGGGGCTAATATACCCTACGAGCAGTACTTC. The encoded protein is CASSESGTGANIPYEQYF.

The chain carries TRBV4-1 and TRBJ2-3; D gene ambiguous. This CDR3 contains 14 residues. Germline V gene sequence: CDR1 MGHRA, CDR2 YSYEKL. Trimming shortened V by 1 base and J by 1 base, and 6 bases separated the two germline ends. Here the CDR3 reads CASSQAGGTDTQYF. CDR3 DNA sequence: TGCGCCAGCAGCCAAGCTGGGGGCACAGATACGCAGTATTTT.

This chain connects TRBV27 to TRBJ2-4; tentatively, D is TRBD1 (6 bases). This CDR3 region has 15 residues. Trimming cost V 5 bases and J 9 bases, with 20 bases left between them. Germline V gene lookup returns CDR1 MNHEY and CDR2 SMNVEV (reference sequence). CDR3 in amino acids: CASSADGQNGGIQYF. CDR3 coding DNA: TGTGCCAGCAGTGCTGACGGACAGAATGGAGGCATTCAGTACTTC.

The rearrangement uses TRBV7-9 and TRBJ2-3; 16 positions agree with TRBD2. Germline loops: CDR1 SEHNR, CDR2 FQNEAQ (reference sequence). The junction had 4 bases not matched to a gene; V was cut back by 4 bases and J by 0 bases. The CDR3 loop spans 18 amino acids. This CDR3 reads CASSSPGLAGGSTDTQYF. The CDR3 DNA reads as TGTGCCAGCAGCTCACCGGGACTAGCGGGGGGGAGCACAGATACGCAGTATTTT. Based on the CDR3 plus reference TRBV7-9 and TRBJ2-3, the full variable domain is DTGVSQNPRHKITKRGQNVTFRCDPISEHNRLYWYRQTLGQGPEFLTYFQNEAQLEKSRLLSDRFSAERPKGSFSTLEIQRTEQGDSAMYLCASSSPGLAGGSTDTQYFGPGTRLTVL.

J is TRBJ2-3 and V is TRBV2; 7 bases are a match to TRBD1. The CDR3 contains 14 residues. Germline lookup yields CDR1 SNHLY and CDR2 FYNNEI. Trimming removed 5 bases from V and 3 bases from J; junction bases left unmatched: 5. DNA of the CDR3: TGTGCCAGCAGTTTGGCAGGGGGTACAGATACGCAGTATTTT. It translates to CASSLAGGTDTQYF.

This clone is a singleton in its sample. The chain links TRBV5-1 to TRBJ1-2; D uncertain. Trimming stripped 0 bases from V and 1 base from J, with 16 bases between. Looked up from germline, CDR1 is SGHRS and CDR2 is YFSETQ. The CDR3 runs 17 residues. The DNA of the CDR3 is TGCGCCAGCAGCTTGGGTCCGGGTGGATCCTTTAACTATGGCTACACCTTC. It translates to CASSLGPGGSFNYGYTF. The entire variable domain, with the rest obtained from reference TRBV5-1 and TRBJ1-2, is as follows: KAGVTQTPRYLIKTRGQQVTLSCSPISGHRSVSWYQQTPGQGLQFLFEYFSETQRNKGNFPGRFSGRQFSNSRSEMNVSTLELGDSALYLCASSLGPGGSFNYGYTFGSGTRLTVV.

The V and J genes are TRBV4-3 and TRBJ2-1, with TRBD2 matching 9 bases. This CDR3 spans 16 amino acids. Germline V lookup: CDR1 LGHNA, CDR2 YSLEER. With V trimmed by 3 bases and J by 5 bases, 8 bases remained unmatched. The CDR3 spells CASSQSPQREDNEQFF. The CDR3 DNA sequence: TGCGCCAGCAGCCAGAGCCCCCAGCGGGAGGACAATGAGCAGTTCTTC.

V usage is TRBV19 and J usage is TRBJ2-5; D may be TRBD1 (5 bases). Germline loops: CDR1 LNHDA, CDR2 SQIVND (reference sequence). V was shortened by 6 bases and J by 0 bases, with 5 bases between the two germline ends. The CDR3 has 12 residues. CDR3 loop: CASRDNQETQYF. The CDR3 bases are TGTGCCAGTAGGGACAACCAAGAGACCCAGTACTTC.

This clone was seen just once. The chain carries TRBV11-2 and TRBJ2-7; D might be TRBD1 (6 bases). The CDR3 runs to 14 residues. Germline V gives CDR1 SGHAT, CDR2 FQNNGV. V was pared by 4 bases and J by 3 bases, with 13 bases between. DNA of the CDR3: TGTGCCAGCAGCTCCGACAGGATCCTCTACGAGCAGTACTTC. Amino acids: CASSSDRILYEQYF.

The chain has TRBV29-1 and TRBJ1-4; 8 nucleotides align to TRBD1. The CDR3 is 11 amino acids. Germline V gene lookup returns CDR1 SQVTM and CDR2 ANQGSEA. V lost 7 bases to trimming and J lost 8 bases; unmatched junction nucleotides: 3. CDR3 amino acids: CSGRQGEKLFF. As DNA, the CDR3 is TGCAGCGGCAGACAGGGGGAAAAACTGTTTTTT. The variable domain in full, completed from reference TRBV29-1 and TRBJ1-4, reads SAVISQKPSRDICQRGTSLTIQCQVDSQVTMMFWYRQQPGQSLTLIATANQGSEATYESGFVIDKFPISRPNLTFSTLTVSNMSPEDSSIYLCSGRQGEKLFFGSGTQLSVL.

This sequence joins TRBV28 and TRBJ1-4; 7 bases line up with TRBD1. The CDR3 runs 15 residues. Germline V gene data show CDR1 as MDHEN and CDR2 as SYDVKM. V dropped 5 bases and J dropped 4; count of bases not matched to a gene: 7. The CDR3 is CASSPTGADNEKLFF. CDR3 nucleotide sequence: TGTGCCAGCAGTCCAACAGGGGCTGATAATGAAAAACTGTTTTTT.

This rearrangement joins TRBV27 to TRBJ2-7; D could derive from TRBD1 or TRBD2 (5 bases each). CDR1 and CDR2 from the germline V gene are MNHEY and SMNVEV (reference sequence). Trimming removed 4 bases at V and 3 bases at J, with 13 bases between. This CDR3 is 14 amino acids long. The CDR3 loop reads CASSYSGTGYEQYF. The CDR3 DNA is TGTGCCAGCAGTTACTCCGGGACCGGCTACGAGCAGTACTTC.

This clone showed up just once. J is TRBJ2-7 and V is TRBV10-2; unclear D gene. Deletions cut 0 bases from V and 6 bases from J, with 9 bases between. This CDR3 comprises 13 residues. Germline CDR1 reads WSHSY; CDR2 reads SAAADI. CDR3 bases: TGCGCCAGCAGTGAGTCGGCTACCTCCGAGCAGTACTTC. As protein: CASSESATSEQYF.

The V and J genes are TRBV6-5 and TRBJ1-2, with D perhaps matching TRBD1 (6 bases). V lost 6 bases, J lost 4 bases, and 15 bases lay in between. Germline V gene sequence: CDR1 MNHEY, CDR2 SVGAGI. This CDR3 has 14 amino acids. The CDR3: CASRNAGEFYGYTF. The CDR3 bases are TGTGCCAGCAGAAACGCAGGGGAGTTCTATGGCTACACCTTC.